This T cell receptor beta chain was observed in a study of CD8 T cells in ankylosing spondylitis. CDR1 is SEHNR and CDR2 is FQNEAQ in the germline V gene (reference sequence). The CDR3 is 15 residues long. V lost 5 bases, J lost 6 bases, and 6 bases stayed unmatched. Via MiXCR, TCRdb re-called the 5' RACE reads, giving one row per CDR3 protein. The sample has about 460,000 distinct CDR3 sequences, over 4% seen once. Study-level findings and limits: Characteristic of ankylosing spondylitis blood, it appeared, was a TCR beta motif comprising several highly homologous variants. Earlier authors reported some of these motif variants in reactive arthritis synovial fluid and blood.

This clonotype has ten or more counts. Its target is unknown. This sequence joins TRBV7-9 and TRBJ2-1; 11 bases fit TRBD1. This receptor was identified in a male donor with ankylosing spondylitis. Sequences were obtained from blood, either unsorted or a sorted T cell fraction (not recorded which). CDR3 nucleotide sequence: TGTGCCAGCAGCCCAGGGACAGGGGGTCTCAATGAGCAGTTCTTC. Translated, it gives CASSPGTGGLNEQFF.